These 25 T cell receptor beta chains share one sample of origin, sequenced in a study of response to subunit inactivated influenza vaccine. MiXCR was run by TCRdb on the RT-PCR reads, yielding one entry per CDR3 protein. The profile shows around 760,000 distinct CDR3 sequences, 14% of them singletons. Specimen: PBMCs from blood, collected less than 15 days before vaccination. The receptors originated from a man in his fifties or sixties who received an inactivated influenza vaccine.

J is TRBJ2-3 and V is TRBV20-1, with 8 bases lining up with TRBD1. Germline values: CDR1 DFQATT, CDR2 SNEGSKA (reference sequence). CDR3 length equals 13 residues. With V trimmed by 3 bases and J by 5 bases, 4 bases remained unmatched. The CDR3 DNA follows: TGCAGTGCTAGGGACAGGGCGATAGATACGCAGTATTTT. It translates to CSARDRAIDTQYF.

This clonotype was counted between two and nine times. The rearrangement links TRBV20-1 to TRBJ1-2, with TRBD1 matching over 7 bases. After removal of 0 bases from V and 3 bases from J, the junction contained 4 bases not matched to a gene. The CDR3 has 14 residues. CDR1 is DFQATT, CDR2 SNEGSKA, per germline (reference sequence). DNA for the CDR3: TGCAGTGCTAGAGATACGGACAGGTACTATGGCTACACCTTC. Translated: CSARDTDRYYGYTF.

This clonotype was counted only a few times. The rearrangement joins TRBV6-2 or TRBV6-3 to TRBJ2-5; D is unclear. Germline CDR1 is MNHEY and CDR2 is SVGEGT. This CDR3 is 17 amino acids long. Trimming took 0 bases from V and 0 from J, leaving 14 bases between them. The chain's CDR3 is CASSYSPDARHQETQYF. CDR3 coding DNA: TGTGCCAGCAGTTACTCCCCCGACGCGCGGCACCAAGAGACCCAGTACTTC.

This clonotype occurred a few times. V and J are TRBV12-3 or TRBV12-4 and TRBJ2-1; 8 positions agree with TRBD1. This CDR3 is 15 amino acids long. The V gene end was trimmed by 6 bases and the J gene end by 7 bases; junction bases not matched to a gene: 11. The CDR3 is CASRTDRVSQNEQFF. CDR3 bases: TGTGCCAGCAGAACGGACAGGGTTAGCCAAAATGAGCAGTTCTTC.

J is TRBJ1-2 and V is TRBV10-2; D is unclear. Germline V lookup: CDR1 WSHSY, CDR2 SAAADI. Trimming removed 3 bases from V and 8 bases from J, with 16 bases in between. The CDR3 contains 14 residues. CDR3 protein: CASSETRGHNGYTF. Here the CDR3 DNA reads TGCGCCAGCAGTGAAACCCGCGGTCATAACGGCTACACCTTC.

On this clonotype: Its ends do not fully match the called genes, so a read error is possible. This sequence joins TRBV7-8 and TRBJ1-6; no firm D call. This CDR3 is 15 amino acids long. CDR1 SGHVS and CDR2 FQNEAQ come from the germline V gene. Here the CDR3 reads CGSSLSRWYNSPLHF. CDR3 DNA sequence: TGTGGCAGCAGCTTATCACGGTGGTATAATTCACCCCTCCACTTT.

The CDR3 DNA sequence: TGTGCCAGCAGCGCCCCGGACAGGGGAAACACTGAAGCTTTCTTT. It codes for CASSAPDRGNTEAFF. The V gene is TRBV11-2, the J gene TRBJ1-1; 9 bases fit TRBD1. V was pared by 5 bases and J by 2 bases, with 6 bases of the junction left unmatched. The CDR3 runs 15 residues. Germline V gene data show CDR1 as SGHAT and CDR2 as FQNNGV.

J is TRBJ2-7 and V is TRBV12-3 or TRBV12-4; D remains unclear. Trimming shortened V by 1 base and J by 3 bases, and 16 bases separated the two germline ends. The CDR3 is 16 residues long. The CDR3 sequence: CASSLGYGRPDYEQYF. CDR3 bases: TGTGCCAGCAGTTTAGGGTACGGCAGACCAGACTACGAGCAGTACTTC.

This clonotype was recorded a few times. The chain combines TRBV5-4 with TRBJ1-4; D perhaps matches TRBD1 (6 bases). V was clipped by 5 bases and J by 3 bases, with 14 bases between them. Germline loops: CDR1 SGHNT, CDR2 YYREEE (reference sequence). CDR3 length equals 15 residues. Here the CDR3 DNA reads TGTGCCAGCAGGGCAGGGAACAGGGCTAATGAAAAACTGTTTTTT. It specifies CASRAGNRANEKLFF. The whole variable domain, filled in from reference TRBV5-4 and TRBJ1-4, reads ETGVTQSPTHLIKTRGQQVTLRCSSQSGHNTVSWYQQALGQGPQFIFQYYREEENGRGNFPPRFSGLQFPNYSSELNVNALELDDSALYLCASRAGNRANEKLFFGSGTQLSVL.

This chain connects TRBV20-1 to TRBJ2-2; D is possibly TRBD1 or TRBD2 (5 bases each). The CDR3 runs to 15 residues. Germline loops: CDR1 DFQATT, CDR2 SNEGSKA (reference sequence). The germline V and J ends were trimmed by 4 bases and 0 bases, with 12 bases remaining between them. CDR3 loop: CSAMGRRPNTGELFF. In nucleotides, the CDR3 is TGCAGTGCTATGGGACGGAGACCGAACACCGGGGAGCTGTTTTTT.

This clonotype has a handful of counts. The chain recombines TRBV6-2 or TRBV6-3 with TRBJ2-1, with D perhaps TRBD1 (8 bases). Trimming shortened V by 5 bases and J by 6 bases, and 14 bases separated the two germline ends. CDR3 size: 14 residues. Per the germline V gene, CDR1 is MNHEY and CDR2 is SVGEGT. CDR3 DNA: TGTGCCAGCAGTACGGACAGGGAGGGCAATGAGCAGTTCTTC. This codes for CASSTDREGNEQFF.

The CDR3 DNA follows: TGTGCCAGCAGTCTGGGAGGGAAGGAAGGCTACACCTTC. Translating gives CASSLGGKEGYTF. The rearrangement joins TRBV6-1 to TRBJ1-2; D is uncertain. Germline CDR1 MNHNS, CDR2 SASEGT. V was clipped by 5 bases and J by 8 bases, with 15 bases between them. This CDR3 comprises 13 residues.

This clonotype was detected a few times. Here the CDR3 DNA reads TGTGCCACAGGGGACCACGATAATCAGCCCCAGCATTTT. Amino acid sequence: CATGDHDNQPQHF. The rearrangement links TRBV7-9 to TRBJ1-5, with D possibly matching TRBD1 (6 bases). This CDR3 is 13 amino acids long. Germline CDR1 is SEHNR and CDR2 is FQNEAQ (reference sequence). V lost 10 bases, J lost 4 bases, and 14 bases lay in between.

The V call is TRBV5-1, the J call TRBJ1-2; D not resolved. Per germline, CDR1 SGHRS and CDR2 YFSETQ. Trimming took off 1 base at V and 8 bases at J, with 12 bases between the two ends. The CDR3 consists of 13 residues. The CDR3 here is CASSLRQVDGYTF. The CDR3, as DNA: TGCGCCAGCAGCTTGAGGCAGGTGGACGGCTACACCTTC.

This clonotype was detected a few times. DNA for the CDR3: TGTGCCAGCAATACAGGGATATCAACTAATGAAAAACTGTTTTTT. It is translated as CASNTGISTNEKLFF. J is TRBJ1-4 and V is TRBV2, with a weak D call TRBD1 (6 bases). V gave up 7 bases and J gave up 0 bases, with 12 bases separating them. Looked up from germline, CDR1 is SNHLY and CDR2 is FYNNEI. The CDR3 runs to 15 residues.

The V and J genes are TRBV15 and TRBJ1-1, with D uncertain. Between the trimmed V and J ends, which lost 0 bases and 2 bases, there was a span of 4 bases. CDR3 length: 13 residues. Germline CDR1 LNHNV, CDR2 YYDKDF (reference sequence). CDR3 region: CATSREANTEAFF. The CDR3 DNA reads as TGTGCCACCAGCAGAGAAGCTAACACTGAAGCTTTCTTT.

This clonotype was picked up a small number of times. The J gene is TRBJ1-1, the V gene TRBV4-2; TRBD1 might be the D (5 bases). Germline V gives CDR1 LGHNA, CDR2 YNFKEQ. The CDR3 totals 14 residues. Trimming shortened V by 2 bases and J by 5 bases, and 12 bases separated the two germline ends. CDR3 nucleotides: TGTGCCAGCAGCCAACCCGGACAAGGGACTGAAGCTTTCTTT. It encodes CASSQPGQGTEAFF.

This clonotype has a handful of counts. The chain joins TRBV5-6 to TRBJ2-3; D uncertain. The germline gives CDR1 SGHDT, CDR2 YYEEEE. This CDR3 comprises 17 residues. Deletions cut 0 bases from V and 2 bases from J, with 16 bases between. The CDR3 DNA follows: TGTGCCAGCAGCTTGGGGCCGGCCCTTTTGCTCACAGATACGCAGTATTTT. This gives the protein CASSLGPALLLTDTQYF.

The gene calls are TRBV5-1 and TRBJ2-3; D remains unclear. CDR1 is SGHRS and CDR2 is YFSETQ in the germline V gene. V lost 0 bases and J 4 bases, leaving 9 bases between the germline ends. The CDR3 totals 14 residues. The CDR3: CASSLDAVSDTQYF. CDR3 in DNA: TGCGCCAGCAGCTTGGATGCGGTCTCAGATACGCAGTATTTT. Using reference TRBV5-1 and TRBJ2-3 for the parts outside the CDR3, the full variable domain is KAGVTQTPRYLIKTRGQQVTLSCSPISGHRSVSWYQQTPGQGLQFLFEYFSETQRNKGNFPGRFSGRQFSNSRSEMNVSTLELGDSALYLCASSLDAVSDTQYFGPGTRLTVL.

This clonotype occurred many times. This chain links TRBV7-9 with TRBJ1-1, with D possibly being TRBD1 (5 bases). The V gene lost 5 bases and the J gene lost 0 bases, with 13 bases spanning the gap. From germline, CDR1 is SEHNR and CDR2 FQNEAQ (reference sequence). This CDR3 region has 15 residues. The CDR3 DNA is TGTGCCAGCAGCCTATCAGGGAGGCTGAACACTGAAGCTTTCTTT. Protein: CASSLSGRLNTEAFF.

This clonotype came up a few times. The chain couples TRBV5-1 to TRBJ2-3, with D unclear. The germline CDR1 and CDR2 sequences are SGHRS and YFSETQ. The CDR3 is 15 residues long. V gave up 7 bases and J gave up 2 bases, with 17 bases separating them. The CDR3 DNA reads TGCGCCAGCTGCGTATTCTCGAGAGACACAGATACGCAGTATTTT. This codes for CASCVFSRDTDTQYF. The full variable domain, completed using reference TRBV5-1 and TRBJ2-3, is KAGVTQTPRYLIKTRGQQVTLSCSPISGHRSVSWYQQTPGQGLQFLFEYFSETQRNKGNFPGRFSGRQFSNSRSEMNVSTLELGDSALYLCASCVFSRDTDTQYFGPGTRLTVL.

The sample holds a few counts of this clonotype. CDR3 protein: CASSSRGGGTLWANVLTF. The CDR3 DNA reads TGTGCCAGCAGCTCCCGAGGAGGGGGGACCCTCTGGGCCAACGTCCTGACTTTC. This chain links TRBV11-1 with TRBJ2-6; D is possibly TRBD1 or TRBD2 (6 bases each). The CDR3 length is 18 residues. The V and J ends lost 4 bases and 5 bases respectively, with 21 bases between them. The germline gives CDR1 SGHAT, CDR2 FQDESV (reference sequence).

This clonotype occurred a few times. The chain joins TRBV25-1 to TRBJ2-1; D call uncertain. V was shortened by 0 bases and J by 2 bases, with 8 bases between the two germline ends. The CDR3 sequence is 15 residues long. Germline-derived CDR1 and CDR2 are MGHDK and SYGVNS. Here the CDR3 DNA reads TGTGCCAGCAGTGAATATACGACAACCTACAATGAGCAGTTCTTC. It yields the protein CASSEYTTTYNEQFF.

The rearrangement uses TRBV27 and TRBJ2-7; 9 bases match TRBD2. Germline trimming cut 4 bases from V and 2 bases from J; bases unmatched to any gene: 6. The CDR3 has 15 amino acids. CDR1 MNHEY and CDR2 SMNVEV come from the germline V gene (reference sequence). The CDR3 spells CASSWGSGGPYEQYF. The CDR3 nucleotides are TGTGCCAGCAGTTGGGGTAGCGGGGGCCCCTACGAGCAGTACTTC.

The genes are TRBV6-2 or TRBV6-3 and TRBJ2-5, with 7 bases identical to TRBD1. The V gene's germline CDR1 is MNHEY and CDR2 SVGEGT. The CDR3 extends over 17 amino acids. V dropped 0 bases and J dropped 1; count of bases not matched to a gene: 8. The CDR3 loop is CASSYSVRQGRQETQYF. The CDR3, as DNA: TGTGCCAGCAGTTACTCGGTGAGACAGGGACGCCAAGAGACCCAGTACTTC.